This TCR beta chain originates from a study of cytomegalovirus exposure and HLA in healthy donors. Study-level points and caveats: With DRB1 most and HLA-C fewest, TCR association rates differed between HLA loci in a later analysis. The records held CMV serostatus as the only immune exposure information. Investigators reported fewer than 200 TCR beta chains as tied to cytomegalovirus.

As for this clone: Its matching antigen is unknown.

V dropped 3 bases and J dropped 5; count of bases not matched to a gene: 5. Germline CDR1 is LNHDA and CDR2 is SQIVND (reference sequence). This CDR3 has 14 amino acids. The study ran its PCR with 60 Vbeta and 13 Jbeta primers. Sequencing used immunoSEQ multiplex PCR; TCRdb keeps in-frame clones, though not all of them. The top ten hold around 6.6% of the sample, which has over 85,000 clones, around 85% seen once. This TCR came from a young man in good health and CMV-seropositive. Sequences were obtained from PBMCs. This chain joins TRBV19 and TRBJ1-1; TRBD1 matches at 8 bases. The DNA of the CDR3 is TGTGCCAGTAGTATCGGACAGGGTAGGACTGAAGCTTTCTTT. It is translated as CASSIGQGRTEAFF. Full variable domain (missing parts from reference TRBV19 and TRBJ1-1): DGGITQSPKYLFRKEGQNVTLSCEQNLNHDAMYWYRQDPGQGLRLIYYSQIVNDFQKGDIAEGYSVSREKKESFPLTVTSAQKNPTAFYLCASSIGQGRTEAFFGQGTRLTVV.